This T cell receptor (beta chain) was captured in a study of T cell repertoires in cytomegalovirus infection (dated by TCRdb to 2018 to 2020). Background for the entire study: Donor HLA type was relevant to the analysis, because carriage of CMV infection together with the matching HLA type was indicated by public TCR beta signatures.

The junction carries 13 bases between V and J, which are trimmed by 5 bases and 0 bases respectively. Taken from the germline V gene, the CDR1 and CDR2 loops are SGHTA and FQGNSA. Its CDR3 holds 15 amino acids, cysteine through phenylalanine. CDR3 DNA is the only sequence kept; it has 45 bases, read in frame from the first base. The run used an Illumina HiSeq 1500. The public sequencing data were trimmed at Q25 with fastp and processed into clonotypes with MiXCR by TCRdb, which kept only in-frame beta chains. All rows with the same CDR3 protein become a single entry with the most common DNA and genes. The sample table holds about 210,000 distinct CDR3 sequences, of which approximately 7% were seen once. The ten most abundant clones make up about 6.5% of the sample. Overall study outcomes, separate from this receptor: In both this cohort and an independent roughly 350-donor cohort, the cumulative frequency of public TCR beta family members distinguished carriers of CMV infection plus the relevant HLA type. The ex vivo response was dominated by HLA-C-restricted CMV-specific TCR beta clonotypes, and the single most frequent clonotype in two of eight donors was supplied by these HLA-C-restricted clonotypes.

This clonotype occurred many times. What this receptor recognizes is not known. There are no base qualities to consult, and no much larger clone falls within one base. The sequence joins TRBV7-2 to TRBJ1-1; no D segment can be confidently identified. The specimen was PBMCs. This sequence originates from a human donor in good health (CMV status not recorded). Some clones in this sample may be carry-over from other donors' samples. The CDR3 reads CASSLRWRMNTEAFF. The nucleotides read TGTGCCAGCAGCCTGCGGTGGAGAATGAACACTGAAGCTTTCTTT.